This TCR beta chain stems from a study of T cell clonality in common variable immunodeficiency. Worth noting for this clone: Its matching antigen is unknown. The read ends 3 residues shy of where the CDR3 ends; the end is completed using the germline J gene.

Regarding the study as a whole: Common variable immunodeficiency TCR beta sequences reportedly had fewer deletions and N-nucleotide insertions. T cell subpopulation sequencing would be needed to explain CVID clonality.

The V gene lost 4 bases and the J gene lost 4 bases, with 8 bases spanning the gap. The length of the CDR3 is 13 residues. Germline CDR1 and CDR2: LNHDA and SQIVND (reference sequence). TCRdb's copy holds only in-frame clones and misses some; the assay was immunoSEQ multiplex PCR. The sample includes 25,000 to 30,000 clones, none of them occurring once. V and J are TRBV19 and TRBJ2-1; tentatively, D is TRBD1 (5 bases). This receptor was taken from a human donor with common variable immunodeficiency. The sequenced sample was peripheral blood mononuclear cells. The CDR3 protein is CASSTRQYNEQFF. Incomplete CDR3 DNA: TGTGCCAGTAGTACAAGACAGTACAATGAG.